This TCR beta chain was recovered during a study of control samples from healthy donors and cancer patients. This clone appeared a single time. V was shortened by 6 bases and J by 5 bases, with 10 bases between the two germline ends. The germline V gene has CDR1 MNHEY and CDR2 SVGAGI. CDR3 size: 13 residues. Profiled with immunoSEQ multiplex PCR; TCRdb holds only in-frame clones, not every one. Altogether some 130,000 clones are present, approximately 90% being singletons, with the ten largest covering about 2.5%. V gene TRBV6-5 combines with J gene TRBJ2-2, with D uncertain. The clonotype comes from a man aged 35 to 55 in good health. The sequencing sample was made of blood. CDR3 in DNA: TGTGCCAGCAGGGTCCCTGCAACCGGGGAGCTGTTTTTT. Its protein product is CASRVPATGELFF.